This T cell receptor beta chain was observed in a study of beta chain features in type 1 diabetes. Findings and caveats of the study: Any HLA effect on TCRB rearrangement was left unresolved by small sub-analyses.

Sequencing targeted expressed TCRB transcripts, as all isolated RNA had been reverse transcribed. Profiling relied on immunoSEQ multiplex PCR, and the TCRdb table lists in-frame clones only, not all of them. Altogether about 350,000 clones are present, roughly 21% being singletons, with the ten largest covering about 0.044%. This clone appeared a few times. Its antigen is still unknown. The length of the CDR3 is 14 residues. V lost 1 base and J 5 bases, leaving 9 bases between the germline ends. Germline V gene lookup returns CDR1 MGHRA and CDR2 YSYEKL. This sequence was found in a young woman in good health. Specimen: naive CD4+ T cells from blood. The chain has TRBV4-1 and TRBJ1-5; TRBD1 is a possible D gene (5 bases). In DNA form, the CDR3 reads TGCGCCAGCAGCCAAGCAGGGACTTATCAGCCCCAGCATTTT. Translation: CASSQAGTYQPQHF.